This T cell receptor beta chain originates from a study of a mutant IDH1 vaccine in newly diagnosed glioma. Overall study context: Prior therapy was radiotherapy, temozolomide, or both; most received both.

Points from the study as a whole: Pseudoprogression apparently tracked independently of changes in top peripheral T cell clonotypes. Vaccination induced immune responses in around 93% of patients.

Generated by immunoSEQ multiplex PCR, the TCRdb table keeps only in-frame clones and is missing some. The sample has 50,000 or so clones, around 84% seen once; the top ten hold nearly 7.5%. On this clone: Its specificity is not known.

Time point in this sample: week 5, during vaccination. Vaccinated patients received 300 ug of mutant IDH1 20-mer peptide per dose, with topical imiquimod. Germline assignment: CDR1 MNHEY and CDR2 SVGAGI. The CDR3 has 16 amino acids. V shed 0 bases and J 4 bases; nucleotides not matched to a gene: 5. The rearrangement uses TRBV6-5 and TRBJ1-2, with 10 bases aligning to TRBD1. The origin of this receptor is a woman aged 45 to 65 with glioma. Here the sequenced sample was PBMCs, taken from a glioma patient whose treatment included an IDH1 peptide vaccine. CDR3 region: CASSYSRTGGGYGYTF. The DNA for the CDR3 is TGTGCCAGCAGTTACTCCCGGACAGGGGGTGGCTATGGCTACACCTTC.